This TCR beta chain was captured in a study of HIV-infected patients and healthy controls. Broader study findings: HIV-associated CDR3 frequencies dropped significantly during therapy; CMV-associated ones, mostly rising, changed nonsignificantly. MAIT alpha-chain CDR3s were frequent in healthy controls, depleted in HIV+.

Reverse transcription used 450 to 550 ng RNA and constant-region primers for alpha and beta. Alpha and beta chain libraries were made separately by chain-specific third strand synthesis with multiplexing indices. Each CDR3 protein gets one entry after TCRdb re-called the 5' RACE reads with MiXCR. This sample has thousands of distinct CDR3 sequences; roughly 9.1% occur once, and the top ten carry about 11%. Per the germline V gene, CDR1 is MGHDK and CDR2 is SYGVNS. The J segment lost 5 bases and the V segment lost 6 bases, leaving 6 bases of the junction unmatched. The CDR3 contains 13 residues. Follow-up blood was drawn about 14 weeks, roughly three months, after antiretroviral therapy began. No cell fractionation was done, so the repertoire covers all unsorted peripheral blood T cells. This clonotype rates as medium-sized (0.01 to 0.1%). As yet, its antigen is unknown.

The chain combines TRBV25-1 with TRBJ2-5, with 7 positions matching TRBD2. This TCR came from an adult with HIV infection. Sequencing was performed on blood, taken during antiretroviral therapy. The CDR3 loop is CASRDLAEETQYF. In nucleotides, the CDR3 is TGTGCCAGCAGGGACCTAGCGGAGGAGACCCAGTACTTC.